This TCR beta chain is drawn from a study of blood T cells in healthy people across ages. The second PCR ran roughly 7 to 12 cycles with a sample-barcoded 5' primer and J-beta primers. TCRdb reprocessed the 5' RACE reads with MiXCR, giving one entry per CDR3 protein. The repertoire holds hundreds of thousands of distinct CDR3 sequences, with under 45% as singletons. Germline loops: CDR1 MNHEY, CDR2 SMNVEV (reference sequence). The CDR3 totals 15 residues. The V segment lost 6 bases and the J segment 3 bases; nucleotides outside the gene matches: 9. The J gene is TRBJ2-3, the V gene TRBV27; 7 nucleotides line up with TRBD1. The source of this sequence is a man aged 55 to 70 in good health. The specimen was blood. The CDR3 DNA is TGTGCCAGCAGAAGGGGGCTGGATGGTACAGATACGCAGTATTTT. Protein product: CASRRGLDGTDTQYF.